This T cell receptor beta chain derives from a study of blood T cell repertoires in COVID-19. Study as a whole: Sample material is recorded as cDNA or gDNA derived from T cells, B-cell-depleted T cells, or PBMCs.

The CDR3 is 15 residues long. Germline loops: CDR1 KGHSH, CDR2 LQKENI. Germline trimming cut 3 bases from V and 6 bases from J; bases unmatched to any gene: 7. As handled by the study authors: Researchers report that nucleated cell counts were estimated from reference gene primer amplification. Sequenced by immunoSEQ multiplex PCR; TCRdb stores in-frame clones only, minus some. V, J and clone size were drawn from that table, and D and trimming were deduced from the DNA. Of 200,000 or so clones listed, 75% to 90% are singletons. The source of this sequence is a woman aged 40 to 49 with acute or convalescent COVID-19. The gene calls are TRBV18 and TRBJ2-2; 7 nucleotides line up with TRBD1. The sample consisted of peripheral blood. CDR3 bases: TGTGCCAGCTCACCTCCGGACAGGCAAGCCGGGGAGCTGTTTTTT. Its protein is CASSPPDRQAGELFF.